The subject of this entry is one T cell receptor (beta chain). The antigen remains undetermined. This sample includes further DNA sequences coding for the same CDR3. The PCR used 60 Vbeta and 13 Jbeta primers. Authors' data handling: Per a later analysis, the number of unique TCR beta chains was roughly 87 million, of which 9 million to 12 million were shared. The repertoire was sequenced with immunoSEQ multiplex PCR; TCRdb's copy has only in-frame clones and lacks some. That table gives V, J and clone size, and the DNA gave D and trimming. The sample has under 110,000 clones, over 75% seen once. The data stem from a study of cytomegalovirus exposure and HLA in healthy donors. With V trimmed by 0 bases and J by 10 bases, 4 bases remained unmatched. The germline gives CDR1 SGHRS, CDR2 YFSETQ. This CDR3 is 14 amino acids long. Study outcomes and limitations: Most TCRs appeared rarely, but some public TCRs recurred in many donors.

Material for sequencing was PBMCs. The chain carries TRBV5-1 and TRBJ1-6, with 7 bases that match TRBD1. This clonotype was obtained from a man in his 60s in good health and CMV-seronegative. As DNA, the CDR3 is TGCGCCAGCAGCTTGGGACAGGGTGGATCACCCCTCCACTTT. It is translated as CASSLGQGGSPLHF.